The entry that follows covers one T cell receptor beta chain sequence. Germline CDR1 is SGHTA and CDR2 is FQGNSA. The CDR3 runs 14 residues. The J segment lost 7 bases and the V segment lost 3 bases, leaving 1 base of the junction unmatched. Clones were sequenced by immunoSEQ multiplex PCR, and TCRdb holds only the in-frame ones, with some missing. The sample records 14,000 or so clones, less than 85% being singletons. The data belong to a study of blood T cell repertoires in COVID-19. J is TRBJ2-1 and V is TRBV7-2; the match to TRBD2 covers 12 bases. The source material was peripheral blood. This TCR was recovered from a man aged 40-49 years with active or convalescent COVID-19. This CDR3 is CASSFTSGGNEQFF. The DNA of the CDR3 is TGTGCCAGCAGCTTTACTAGCGGGGGGAATGAGCAGTTCTTC.